These T cell receptor beta chains were read from a single sample in a study of Ad26.COV2.S vaccination and SARS-CoV-2 variants. Sequencing used immunoSEQ multiplex PCR; TCRdb keeps in-frame clones, though not all of them. This sample has 500,000 or so clones, with approximately 90% found just once. Sequences were derived from peripheral blood, sampled in a trial of Ad26.COV2.S vaccine versus placebo. The origin of the receptors is a person aged 18-65 years who received the Ad26.COV2.S COVID-19 vaccine or a placebo. CDR3s include the opening cysteine and the closing phenylalanine or tryptophan. The D gene is left open where the match is weak. A clone size is listed for some rows: how often the clone was seen (once, few, many), or a class if it is expanded.

clone_size j_call d_call v_call cdr3_nt cdr3_aa
few TRBJ2-7 TRBD2 TRBV9 TGTGCCAGCAGCGTAGGGACTAGCGGTAATTACGAGCAGTACTTC CASSVGTSGNYEQYF
- TRBJ2-3 TRBD1 TRBV7-3 TGTGCCAGCAGCTTGGGGATACAGGGGTTAGGCACAGATACGCAGTATTTT CASSLGIQGLGTDTQYF
- TRBJ1-2 - TRBV15 TGTGCCACCAGCAGAGAAGGGCCCGGTGGTATTAACGGCTACACCTTC CATSREGPGGINGYTF
- TRBJ2-7 - TRBV7-3 TGTGCCAGCAGCCCACTGGGGGGCCAGAGCGAGCAGTACTTC CASSPLGGQSEQYF
- TRBJ2-1 TRBD2 TRBV14 TGTGCCAGCAGCCAAGAGGTGGTAGCGGGAGGCCTGTTCTTC CASSQEVVAGGLFF
- TRBJ2-1 TRBD2 TRBV9 TGTGCCAGCAGCGTAGTTGGGACTAGCAATGAGCAGTTCTTC CASSVVGTSNEQFF
- TRBJ2-7 TRBD2 TRBV18 TGTGCCAGCTCAGCCGGGACTAGCCTCTACGAGCAGTACTTC CASSAGTSLYEQYF
- TRBJ1-1 - TRBV19 TGTGCCAGTAGGCCCCCAGTGCCGAACACTGAAGCTTTCTTT CASRPPVPNTEAFF
- TRBJ2-7 - TRBV14 TGTGCCAGCAGCCAAGATGTGGACTACGAGCAGTACTTC CASSQDVDYEQYF
- TRBJ1-1 - TRBV5-1 TGCGCCAGCAGCTTGGAGGGGTTATACACTGAAGCTTTCTTT CASSLEGLYTEAFF
- TRBJ2-1 - TRBV6-5 TGTGCCAGCAGTTACTCGGGGGACAATGAGCAGTTCTTC CASSYSGDNEQFF
few TRBJ1-6 - TRBV6-1 TGTGCCAGCAGTGACCTAGGACCCGGGGGCGCTTCACCCCTCCACTTT CASSDLGPGGASPLHF
- TRBJ2-7 TRBD2 TRBV4-2 TGTGCCAGCAGCCAAGATATCCTAGCGGGAGGTGACTCCTACGAGCAGTACTTC CASSQDILAGGDSYEQYF
- TRBJ2-3 - TRBV9 TGTGCCAGCAGCGTAGTAGGAGTAGGGGTCACAGATACGCAGTATTTT CASSVVGVGVTDTQYF
- TRBJ2-2 - TRBV7-9 TGTGCCAGCAGCTTTGTGGGTGTCACCGGGGAGCTGTTTTTT CASSFVGVTGELFF
- TRBJ2-3 - TRBV29-1 TGCAGCGTCCTTTCCGGTGGTACGCAGTATTTT CSVLSGGTQYF
- TRBJ2-3 TRBD1 TRBV7-3 TGTGCCAGCAGCTTAGGAGACAGGGGGCGCGAAGATACGCAGTATTTT CASSLGDRGREDTQYF
- TRBJ1-4 - TRBV27 TGTGCCAGCAGTCCAAGGACAGCTAATGAAAAACTGTTTTTT CASSPRTANEKLFF
- TRBJ2-1 - TRBV9 TGTGCCAGCAGCCCACGAGTTAGACCCTACAATGAGCAGTTCTTC CASSPRVRPYNEQFF
- TRBJ1-2 TRBD1 TRBV9 TGTGCCAGCAGCCCTCACACAGGGGCGCCTCATGGCTACACCTTC CASSPHTGAPHGYTF
- TRBJ2-2 - TRBV30 TGTGCCTGGCACAGGAAAGGGGGCACCGGGGAGCTGTTTTTT CAWHRKGGTGELFF
many TRBJ2-7 - TRBV29-1 TGCAGCGTTGGGACATTTCGCACCTACGAGCAGTACTTC CSVGTFRTYEQYF
- TRBJ2-7 TRBD1 TRBV7-3 TGTGCCAGCAGCTTAACCCGAGGACAGGGAGGACTGTACTTC CASSLTRGQGGLYF
few TRBJ2-7 - TRBV6-6 TGTGCCAGCAGTTACTCTCGAGGCTCCTACGAGCAGTACTTC CASSYSRGSYEQYF